What follows is one T cell receptor (beta chain) and its context. Its antigen is undetermined. There were likely unrecorded immune exposures, though donors were nominally healthy when sampled. The CDR3 loop spans 17 amino acids. The ends were cut back, 2 bases at V and 0 bases at J, with 15 bases in the middle. Germline CDR1 is MGHRA and CDR2 is YSYEKL. The sample is drawn from a study of cytomegalovirus exposure and HLA in healthy donors. Notes on the study in general: A missense DCLRE1C variant was associated with V- and J-gene trimming of TCR beta chains in a later analysis, and an independent cohort replicated the association. TCR beta V segments were, for the most part, productive about 87% or about 30% of the time in an earlier analysis. The likely explanation for a cluster of highly shared sequence variants was sequencing artifact.

Researchers ran the PCR with 60 Vbeta and 13 Jbeta primers. Profiled with immunoSEQ multiplex PCR; TCRdb holds only in-frame clones, not every one. The sample shows 90,000 or so clones, more than 70% of them seen only once. The chain joins TRBV4-1 to TRBJ2-3; D may be TRBD1 (5 bases). The clonotype comes from a male donor in good health and CMV-seropositive. The sample comprised PBMCs. CDR3 sequence reads: CASSQPGAKTSTDTQYF. The DNA for the CDR3 is TGCGCCAGCAGCCAACCTGGGGCGAAAACTAGCACAGATACGCAGTATTTT.